The entry that follows covers one TCR beta chain sequence. What it recognizes is unknown. The data belong to a study of cytomegalovirus exposure and HLA in healthy donors. Points from the study as a whole: Most TCRs appeared rarely, but some public TCRs recurred in many donors. It was reported in a later analysis that an Asian-associated ancestry cluster showed fewer N-insertions than the roughly 670-donor mean.

The germline CDR1 and CDR2 sequences are SGHVS and FQNEAQ. V lost 0 bases and J lost 4, with 16 bases in between. The CDR3 runs to 17 residues. 13 Jbeta primers and 60 Vbeta primers were used for the PCR. This table comes from immunoSEQ multiplex PCR, and its TCRdb copy is limited to in-frame clones, with some not included. The data contain 210,000 or so clones, almost 85% of them singletons. This TCR derives from a woman aged 40 to 49 in good health and CMV-seronegative. V usage is TRBV7-8 and J usage is TRBJ1-3; perhaps TRBD1 as D (6 bases). The sequencing input was PBMCs. CDR3 nucleotides: TGTGCCAGCAGCTTAGCGGGGGCAGGGCGTATCGGAAACACCATATATTTT. Translating gives CASSLAGAGRIGNTIYF.